Shown below are 14 T cell receptor beta chains from a single sample sequenced in a study of blood T cell repertoires in COVID-19. The data were produced by immunoSEQ multiplex PCR, yet TCRdb's version contains in-frame clones alone and is incomplete. The sample has about 280,000 clones, about 85% seen once. The specimen was peripheral blood. These receptors originate from a human donor in a cohort sampled during active COVID-19.

This chain joins TRBV11-3 and TRBJ2-7, with 15 positions matching TRBD2. There are 17 residues in the CDR3. The J segment lost 6 bases and the V segment lost 5 bases, leaving 11 bases of the junction unmatched. CDR1 is SGHNT and CDR2 is YENEEA in the germline V gene. CDR3 loop: CASSPSGLAGGQGEQYF. Written as DNA, the CDR3 is TGTGCCAGCAGCCCCTCAGGACTAGCGGGAGGGCAGGGCGAGCAGTACTTC.

V usage is TRBV4-2 and J usage is TRBJ2-3, with 7 bases fitting TRBD1. J was trimmed by 2 bases and V by 4 bases; bases with no gene match: 3. Germline lookup yields CDR1 LGHNA and CDR2 YNFKEQ. The CDR3 is made up of 14 amino acids. CDR3 nucleotide sequence: TGTGCCAGCAGCCCCGACAGGGTCACAGATACGCAGTATTTT. As protein: CASSPDRVTDTQYF.

The CDR3: CASSYFTLTGQARGYGYTF. The CDR3 coding sequence is TGTGCCAGCAGTTACTTCACCCTGACCGGACAGGCTCGAGGCTATGGCTACACCTTC. This sequence joins TRBV6-2 or TRBV6-3 and TRBJ1-2; 7 nucleotides agree with TRBD1. Germline CDR1 reads MNHEY; CDR2 reads SVGEGT. The CDR3 has 19 amino acids. Unmatched junction bases numbered 18, after V lost 1 base and J lost 4 bases.

The CDR3 reads CASSLLTSGINEQFF. In DNA, the CDR3 is TGTGCCAGCAGCTTATTGACTAGCGGGATAAATGAGCAGTTCTTC. The chain is built from TRBV5-5 and TRBJ2-1; TRBD2 matches at 11 bases. Germline V gives CDR1 SGHKS, CDR2 YYEKEE (reference sequence). Trimming removed 2 bases from V and 7 bases from J; junction bases left unmatched: 5. This CDR3 region has 15 residues.

The V and J genes are TRBV19 and TRBJ1-1; D remains ambiguous. Germline V CDR1 and CDR2: LNHDA, SQIVND (reference sequence). This CDR3 has 11 amino acids. V shed 3 bases and J shed 8 bases, with 7 bases lying between them. CDR3: CASSIREEAFF. The CDR3 nucleotides read TGTGCCAGTAGTATTAGAGAAGAAGCTTTCTTT.

The chain uses TRBV29-1 and TRBJ2-1; D call uncertain. Trimming left V 1 base short and J 4 bases short, with 5 bases between. CDR3 size: 12 residues. Germline loops: CDR1 SQVTM, CDR2 ANQGSEA. DNA for the CDR3: TGCAGCGTTGAAGCTAGTTACAATGAGCAGTTCTTC. Its protein is CSVEASYNEQFF.

The chain links TRBV2 to TRBJ2-7, with unresolved D. The V and J ends lost 6 bases and 0 bases respectively, with 6 bases between them. The germline gives CDR1 SNHLY, CDR2 FYNNEI. This CDR3 is built from 12 residues. This chain's CDR3 is CASRTRSYEQYF. The CDR3 DNA reads as TGTGCCAGCAGAACGCGCTCCTACGAGCAGTACTTC. Looking up the rest from reference TRBV2 and TRBJ2-7 gives the full variable domain: EPEVTQTPSHQVTQMGQEVILRCVPISNHLYFYWYRQILGQKVEFLVSFYNNEISEKSEIFDDQFSVERPDGSNFTLKIRSTKLEDSAMYFCASRTRSYEQYFGPGTRLTVT.

This clone was detected only once. This chain uses TRBV7-7 with TRBJ1-5; D is unresolved. Germline CDR1 SSHAT, CDR2 FNYEAQ (reference sequence). The CDR3 has 19 amino acids. Trimming left V 5 bases short and J 1 base short, with 24 bases between. The DNA of the CDR3 is TGTGCCAGCAGCCCACGTTCGAGGTCCGGTATTCAGAGCAATCAGCCCCAGCATTTT. Amino acids: CASSPRSRSGIQSNQPQHF.

The CDR3 loop is CASSSQGRRLRGNEQFF. The CDR3 bases are TGTGCCAGCAGTTCGCAGGGGAGAAGGTTGAGGGGCAATGAGCAGTTCTTC. The chain has TRBV27 and TRBJ2-1, with D possibly matching TRBD1 (6 bases). CDR3 size: 17 residues. The germline V gene encodes CDR1 MNHEY and CDR2 SMNVEV (reference sequence). Trimming left V 4 bases short and J 6 bases short, with 22 bases between.

The chain uses TRBV6-5 and TRBJ2-3; D ambiguous. The CDR3 is 12 amino acids. Per germline, CDR1 MNHEY and CDR2 SVGAGI. V was clipped by 2 bases and J by 6 bases, with 6 bases between them. DNA for the CDR3: TGTGCCAGCAGTTACGCTAGGGATACGCAGTATTTT. As protein: CASSYARDTQYF.

This chain links TRBV10-3 with TRBJ1-2, with TRBD1 identical over 9 bases. The trim removed 6 bases at V and 8 bases at J, leaving 10 bases unmatched. CDR1 is ENHRY and CDR2 is SYGVKD in the germline V gene. The CDR3 is 14 amino acids. CDR3 sequence (DNA): TGTGCCATCAGCCTGGACAGGGGTAAGGAGGGCTACACCTTC. Translated: CAISLDRGKEGYTF.

The gene calls are TRBV28 and TRBJ1-5; a weak D match, TRBD1 (6 bases). The CDR3 totals 16 residues. V dropped 4 bases and J dropped 9 bases, with 22 bases sitting between them. The germline CDR1 and CDR2 sequences are MDHEN and SYDVKM. The CDR3: CASSSRGEGVGGPQHF. Here the CDR3 DNA reads TGTGCCAGCAGTTCCCGAGGGGAGGGGGTTGGGGGGCCCCAGCATTTT.

This clone was observed a handful of times. This chain links TRBV19 with TRBJ1-6; TRBD1 matches at 8 bases. The CDR3 is 16 amino acids. V dropped 5 bases and J dropped 10; count of bases not matched to a gene: 13. CDR1 is LNHDA and CDR2 is SQIVND in the germline V gene (reference sequence). The CDR3 region has the DNA TGTGCCAGTAGTGGAACCGCCGGGACAGGCGCATCACCCCTCCACTTT. It codes for CASSGTAGTGASPLHF.

The chain couples TRBV10-1 to TRBJ2-3; no clear D gene. The CDR3 sequence is 13 residues long. V dropped 5 bases and J dropped 2 bases, with 8 bases sitting between them. The germline V gene has CDR1 WNHNN and CDR2 SYGVQD (reference sequence). CDR3 sequence (DNA): TGCGCCAGCAGTTCGGCGGTCACAGATACGCAGTATTTT. Protein product: CASSSAVTDTQYF.